The 18 T cell receptor beta chains below come from one sample, sequenced in a study of T cell responses to AZD1222 COVID-19 vaccine. The data were produced by immunoSEQ multiplex PCR, yet TCRdb's version contains in-frame clones alone and is incomplete. Seen here are approximately 30,000 clones, approximately 86% observed once, and the top ten hold 6.8%. The input for sequencing was peripheral blood, taken on day 0 of AZD1222 vaccination. The source is an adult in good health.

This clone was detected a few times. The chain has TRBV10-1 and TRBJ2-2; the D gene is possibly TRBD1 (5 bases). V gave up 2 bases and J gave up 3 bases, with 13 bases separating them. Germline V CDR1 and CDR2: WNHNN, SYGVQD (reference sequence). CDR3 length: 16 amino acids. The chain's CDR3 is CASSEGASRDTGELFF. The CDR3, as DNA: TGCGCCAGCAGTGAGGGGGCAAGCCGGGACACCGGGGAGCTGTTTTTT.

The chain recombines TRBV7-9 with TRBJ1-2; D gene uncertain. The CDR3 covers 13 residues. CDR1 and CDR2 (germline): SEHNR, FQNEAQ (reference sequence). Trimming stripped 4 bases from V and 3 bases from J, with 9 bases between. The CDR3 sequence is CASSSAGDYGYTF. In nucleotides, the CDR3 is TGTGCCAGCAGCTCCGCCGGGGACTATGGCTACACCTTC. Drawing the rest from reference TRBV7-9 and TRBJ1-2, the complete variable domain is DTGVSQNPRHKITKRGQNVTFRCDPISEHNRLYWYRQTLGQGPEFLTYFQNEAQLEKSRLLSDRFSAERPKGSFSTLEIQRTEQGDSAMYLCASSSAGDYGYTFGSGTRLTVV.

The chain has TRBV7-9 and TRBJ1-5; 10 nucleotides match TRBD1. CDR3 length equals 14 residues. CDR1 is SEHNR, CDR2 FQNEAQ, per germline (reference sequence). With 5 bases clipped from V and 7 bases from J, the junction kept 5 bases outside the gene matches. The CDR3 here is CASSLGTGEQPQHF. CDR3 nucleotides: TGTGCCAGCAGCCTAGGGACAGGGGAACAGCCCCAGCATTTT. Together with reference TRBV7-9 and TRBJ1-5, the CDR3 gives the full variable domain: DTGVSQNPRHKITKRGQNVTFRCDPISEHNRLYWYRQTLGQGPEFLTYFQNEAQLEKSRLLSDRFSAERPKGSFSTLEIQRTEQGDSAMYLCASSLGTGEQPQHFGDGTRLSIL.

V and J are TRBV10-3 and TRBJ1-5; no definite D call. The CDR3 is made up of 15 amino acids. Germline values: CDR1 ENHRY, CDR2 SYGVKD. V lost 2 bases and J lost 3, with 11 bases in between. The CDR3 region has the DNA TGTGCCATCAGTGAGGGACGCAGCTCCAATCAGCCCCAGCATTTT. This translates into CAISEGRSSNQPQHF.

The chain combines TRBV28 with TRBJ1-4, with D hard to call. Germline V gene sequence: CDR1 MDHEN, CDR2 SYDVKM. V was pared by 2 bases and J by 0 bases, with 7 bases between. The length of the CDR3 is 15 residues. The CDR3: CASSLMGATNEKLFF. DNA of the CDR3: TGTGCCAGCAGTTTAATGGGAGCAACTAATGAAAAACTGTTTTTT.

The V call is TRBV2, the J call TRBJ1-5; possible D gene TRBD1, 5 bases. CDR3 length equals 14 residues. Germline V gene sequence: CDR1 SNHLY, CDR2 FYNNEI. V lost 5 bases and J lost 6, with 14 bases in between. The CDR3 is CASSSLEGLQPQHF. In DNA form, the CDR3 reads TGTGCCAGCAGTTCTCTTGAGGGGCTTCAGCCCCAGCATTTT.

The gene calls are TRBV7-9 and TRBJ2-2, with unresolved D. Germline CDR1 SEHNR, CDR2 FQNEAQ (reference sequence). With 1 base removed from V and 1 base from J, the gap between germline ends came to 7 bases. This CDR3 is built from 15 residues. CDR3 protein: CASSLGSLNTGELFF. The CDR3 DNA follows: TGTGCCAGCAGCTTAGGTTCATTGAACACCGGGGAGCTGTTTTTT.

The rearrangement joins TRBV25-1 to TRBJ2-3; 13 positions match TRBD2. There are 16 residues in the CDR3. Germline trimming cut 3 bases from V and 3 bases from J; bases unmatched to any gene: 3. Germline V gene sequence: CDR1 MGHDK, CDR2 SYGVNS. The CDR3 nucleotides are TGTGCCAGCAGTGATAGGGGACTAGCGGGAACAGATACGCAGTATTTT. Its protein is CASSDRGLAGTDTQYF.

This clone was picked up one time. This chain links TRBV28 with TRBJ1-1; 7 bases are a match to TRBD1. The CDR3 has 17 residues. V was clipped by 6 bases and J by 2 bases; unmatched bases: 15. Per the germline V gene, CDR1 is MDHEN and CDR2 is SYDVKM. The CDR3 region is CASRPIQGSSLNTEAFF. The CDR3 bases are TGTGCCAGCAGACCAATACAGGGGTCATCCCTTAACACTGAAGCTTTCTTT.

The chain has TRBV7-3 and TRBJ1-6; no definite D call. Germline V CDR1 and CDR2: SGHTA, FQGTGA. CDR3 length: 15 amino acids. The ends were cut back, 4 bases at V and 8 bases at J, with 15 bases in the middle. CDR3 nucleotides: TGTGCCAGCAGCTCTACCCCCGGGAAGGATTCACCCCTCCACTTT. It translates to CASSSTPGKDSPLHF.

The chain carries TRBV7-2 and TRBJ2-2; D gene uncertain. Trimming left V 1 base short and J 6 bases short, with 15 bases between. Per the germline V gene, CDR1 is SGHTA and CDR2 is FQGNSA. The CDR3 totals 16 residues. In DNA form, the CDR3 reads TGTGCCAGCAGCTTAGATCCCACAGCTAGTGCCGGGGAGCTGTTTTTT. As protein: CASSLDPTASAGELFF.

This chain uses TRBV4-3 with TRBJ2-1; no clear D. The CDR3 consists of 13 residues. CDR1 is LGHNA, CDR2 YSLEER, per germline. V lost 2 bases and J 4 bases, leaving 6 bases between the germline ends. Here the CDR3 reads CASSQWPYNEQFF. Written as DNA, the CDR3 is TGCGCCAGCAGCCAATGGCCGTACAATGAGCAGTTCTTC.

A note on this clone: At one of its ends the junction is not consistent with the germline gene, which may arise from a read error. CDR3 nucleotides: TGTGCCAGCAGTAAAGCTAGGTTCTACGAGCAGTACTTC. Translation: CASSKARFYEQYF. The chain couples TRBV2 to TRBJ2-7; D ambiguous. There are 13 residues in the CDR3. Germline lookup yields CDR1 SNHLY and CDR2 FYNNEI.

Concerning this clone itself: The same CDR3 can be traced to other DNA sequences in this sample. The chain carries TRBV21-1 and TRBJ2-7; the listed D gene, TRBD2, was not tested against the DNA. TRBV21-1 is marked as a pseudogene. This CDR3 spans 17 amino acids. The CDR3 protein is CASSPRGAGGPWYEQYF. CDR3 sequence (DNA): TGTGCCAGCAGCCCAAGGGGTGCGGGAGGGCCGTGGTACGAGCAGTACTTT.

The chain couples TRBV11-3 to TRBJ2-3, with D maybe TRBD2 (6 bases). The CDR3 has 14 residues. CDR1 is SGHNT, CDR2 YENEEA, per germline. V was pared by 5 bases and J by 0 bases, with 9 bases between. The CDR3 sequence: CASSAGPSTDTQYF. For the CDR3, the DNA is TGTGCCAGCAGCGCGGGACCTAGCACAGATACGCAGTATTTT.

The chain employs TRBV2 and TRBJ1-2, with 9 positions matching TRBD1. J was trimmed by 6 bases and V by 7 bases; bases with no gene match: 6. Germline-derived CDR1 and CDR2 are SNHLY and FYNNEI. The CDR3 has 13 amino acids. The CDR3 is CASTVDRGDGYTF. The CDR3 coding sequence is TGTGCCAGCACCGTAGACAGGGGGGATGGCTACACCTTC.

The J gene is TRBJ1-6, the V gene TRBV5-6; D is undetermined. CDR1 and CDR2 (germline): SGHDT, YYEEEE. The CDR3 length is 18 residues. With 2 bases removed from V and 0 bases from J, the gap between germline ends came to 15 bases. This CDR3 is CASSLRGAKGSYNSPLHF. In DNA, the CDR3 is TGTGCCAGCAGCTTAAGAGGAGCCAAGGGCTCCTATAATTCACCCCTCCACTTT.

CDR3 residues: CASRYQGGSYNSPLHF. The CDR3, as DNA: TGTGCCAGCAGATACCAGGGGGGCTCCTATAATTCACCCCTCCACTTT. J is TRBJ1-6 and V is TRBV7-2, with 7 bases identical to TRBD1. Germline CDR1 is SGHTA and CDR2 is FQGNSA. The CDR3 totals 16 residues. Unmatched junction bases numbered 5, after V lost 6 bases and J lost 0 bases.